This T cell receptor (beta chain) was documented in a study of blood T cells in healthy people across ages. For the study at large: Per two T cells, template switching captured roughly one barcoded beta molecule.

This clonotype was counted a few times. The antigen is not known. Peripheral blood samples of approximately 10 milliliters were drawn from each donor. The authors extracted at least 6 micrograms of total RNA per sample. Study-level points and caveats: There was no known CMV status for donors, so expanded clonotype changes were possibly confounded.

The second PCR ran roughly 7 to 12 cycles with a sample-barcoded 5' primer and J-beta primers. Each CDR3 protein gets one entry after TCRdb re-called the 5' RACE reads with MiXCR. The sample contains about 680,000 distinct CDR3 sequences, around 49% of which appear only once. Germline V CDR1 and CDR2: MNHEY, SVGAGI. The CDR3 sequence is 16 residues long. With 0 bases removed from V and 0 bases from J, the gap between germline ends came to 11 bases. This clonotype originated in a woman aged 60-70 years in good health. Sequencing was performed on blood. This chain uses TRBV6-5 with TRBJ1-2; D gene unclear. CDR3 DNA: TGTGCCAGCAGTTACTCCATGGAGGACCCTAACTATGGCTACACCTTC. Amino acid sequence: CASSYSMEDPNYGYTF.